Sequencing of this TCR beta chain was carried out in a study of blood T cell repertoires in COVID-19. About the study: Acute and convalescent COVID-19 specimens originated in the United States, Italy and Spain. T cells, B-cell-depleted T cells, or PBMCs supplied cDNA or gDNA.

Under the authors' procedure: From reference gene primer amplification, estimates of nucleated cell counts were derived. Method: immunoSEQ multiplex PCR; TCRdb's copy keeps in-frame clones and lacks some. Clone size and the V and J calls come from that table; the DNA yielded D and trimming. The sample lists approximately 100,000 clones, around 80% occurring once. V gave up 3 bases and J gave up 4 bases, with 24 bases separating them. CDR1 and CDR2 from the germline V gene are LNHDA and SQIVND (reference sequence). This CDR3 contains 18 residues. This clonotype was obtained from a man aged 70 or older with active or convalescent COVID-19. Sequenced input: peripheral blood. J is TRBJ2-5 and V is TRBV19; D might be TRBD2 (6 bases). CDR3 DNA sequence: TGTGCCAGTAGTATCGGTGGAGGGGCTTACACGGACCTAGAGACCCAGTACTTC. This translates into CASSIGGGAYTDLETQYF.